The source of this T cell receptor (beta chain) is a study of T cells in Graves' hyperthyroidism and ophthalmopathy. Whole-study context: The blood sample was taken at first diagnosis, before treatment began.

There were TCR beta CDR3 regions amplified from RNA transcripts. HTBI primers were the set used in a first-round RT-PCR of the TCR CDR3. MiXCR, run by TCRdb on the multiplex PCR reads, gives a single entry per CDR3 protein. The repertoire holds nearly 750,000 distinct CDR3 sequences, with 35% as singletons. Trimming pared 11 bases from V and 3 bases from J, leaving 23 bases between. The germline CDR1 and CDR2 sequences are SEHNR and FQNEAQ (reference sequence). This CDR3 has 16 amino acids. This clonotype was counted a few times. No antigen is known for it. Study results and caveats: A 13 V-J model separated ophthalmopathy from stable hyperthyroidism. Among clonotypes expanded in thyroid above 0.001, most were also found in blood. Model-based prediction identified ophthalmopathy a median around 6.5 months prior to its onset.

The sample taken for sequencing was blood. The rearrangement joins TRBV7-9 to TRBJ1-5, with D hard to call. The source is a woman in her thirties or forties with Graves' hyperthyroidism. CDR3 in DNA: TGTGCCGCCACTCGGGATAGCGCCAGCACCAATCAGCCCCAGCATTTT. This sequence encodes CAATRDSASTNQPQHF. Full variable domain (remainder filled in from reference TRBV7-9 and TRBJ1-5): DTGVSQNPRHKITKRGQNVTFRCDPISEHNRLYWYRQTLGQGPEFLTYFQNEAQLEKSRLLSDRFSAERPKGSFSTLEIQRTEQGDSAMYLCAATRDSASTNQPQHFGDGTRLSIL.